This TCR beta chain was captured in a study of identical twins (dated by TCRdb to 2015 to 2016). Broadly, across the study: TCR alpha and beta repertoires from monozygotic twins, unrelated adults of various ages and cord blood were deep-sequenced to test whether fetal clonotypes persist. To rule out contamination, the twin experiments were replicated at different times with different library preparation protocols. Results the study describes overall, beyond this receptor: Because the same donors could not be followed over many years, the conclusions depended on cross-sectional statistical analysis. In monozygotic twins, recombination models systematically underestimated out-of-frame TCR alpha sharing, but the models matched the sharing seen between unrelated individuals. In beta out-of-frame sequences, excess twin sharing was weaker, because having fewer shared sequences lowered the signal-to-noise ratio. Abundant cord blood beta clonotypes carried fewer insertions; young adult naive repertoires showed a weaker similar trend, while memory repertoires showed none. Compared with coincidental sharing between unrelated individuals, an excess of low generation-probability sequences was observed among out-of-frame TCR alpha sequences shared between twins. Invariant T cells such as MAIT and iNKT could partly confound zero-insertion analyses, though diverse VJ usage argued against this for most clonotypes.

The library came from 5' RACE. Sequencing was performed on an Illumina HiSeq 2000. Template switching added a universal primer binding site, and the final cDNA carried a unique molecular identifier that allowed TCR cDNA molecules to be counted accurately. Specific primers in the conserved constant-segment region were used to synthesize first-strand cDNA for TCR alpha and beta chains. To control for contamination, every cDNA library was double barcoded, receiving both a SMART-Mk sample barcode and Illumina barcodes. TruSeq adapter sequences along with Illumina sample barcodes were introduced in two successive PCR steps. TCR alpha and beta cDNA libraries were sequenced on the Illumina HiSeq platform with custom primers. Per the authors' processing: MiGEC processed the raw reads to extract unique molecular identifiers, while MiXCR was used to determine the CDR3 positions. For each individual, recombination models were inferred using an EM algorithm with the repgenHMM and IGoR tools. The analysis of shared clonotypes was done with the tcR package in R, with sharing normalized by the product of cloneset sizes. To study raw recombination without the effects of thymic and clonal selection, out-of-frame nonproductive sequences were analyzed. The public reads were run again by TCRdb, first through fastp at Q25 and then through MiXCR, and only productive beta chains were kept. Records with the same CDR3 protein are collapsed into one entry carrying the most frequent genes and DNA. TCRdb's processing, not the study's, gives the V and J calls here. The sample profile shows roughly 720,000 distinct CDR3 sequences; roughly 20% of them were found once. Of the sample, about an eighth is held by the ten largest clones.

This clonotype was observed a few times. The target of this receptor is not known. There are no base qualities to consult, and no much larger clone falls within one base. Spanning cysteine to phenylalanine, the CDR3 consists of 12 amino acids. Of all the DNA, just the CDR3 is kept, 36 bases in frame from base 1. CDR1 and CDR2 were assigned from the germline V gene (reference sequence) as MNHEY and SMNVEV. V gives up 5 bases and J gives up 10 bases, and the segment between their germline ends measures 12 bases. Every donor in the study was a healthy Caucasian. Three pairs of female monozygotic twins, all aged roughly 18 to 30 years, were included in the twin cohort. Peripheral blood mononuclear cells were used as the source from which RNA for TCR libraries was isolated. Separately, the same data were catalogued under a study of T cells expressing NK-cell markers. Per that second paper: Three sorted T-cell subsets (CD3+CD56+NKG2C+, CD3+CD56+NKG2C- and CD3+CD56-NKG2C+) from fewer than 10 donors had their TCR beta-chain repertoires profiled. Among the eight sequenced donors, only one was HCMV-seronegative, while the other seven were HCMV-seropositive. To restrict sorting to alphabetaTCR-expressing T cells, an anti-gammadeltaTCR antibody was added in several experiments. For six donors, the dominant CD3+CD56+NKG2C+ clonotypes were among the top 10 CD8+ clonotypes and accounted for about 1.0-7.5% of CD8+ T cells. Those dominant clonotypes were again the most abundant among CD3+CD56-NKG2C+ cells in a handful of donors, at roughly 28.3-65%. Whether the expanded NKG2C-expressing T cell clones were specific for HCMV antigens was left unclear. The study sequenced eight donors, all healthy volunteers chosen at random: three men and five women. A commercial ELISA kit detecting HCMV-specific IgG in serum was used to determine HCMV serostatus. Bulk peripheral blood T-cell repertoires were additionally sequenced from unsorted PBMC for several donors. MIGEC handled demultiplexing of the reads and grouping by UMI, while MiTCR was used to assemble and quantify clonotypes. To remove erroneous sequences, TCR cDNA sequences were retained only when supported by two or more reads. The tcR package was used for downstream repertoire analysis, with clonotypes matched between fractions based on CDR3 nucleotide sequence plus V segment. VDJmatch was used to annotate antigen specificity against VDJdb, with one amino acid substitution in CDR3 permitted.

The clonotype comes from a woman between 18 and 30 years old in good health. The sample taken for sequencing was PBMCs. The chain is encoded by TRBV27 joined to TRBJ2-1, with the identity of the D gene unclear. CDR3 loop: CASSHTRREQFF. The nucleotides read TGTGCCAGCAGTCACACCCGAAGGGAGCAGTTCTTC.